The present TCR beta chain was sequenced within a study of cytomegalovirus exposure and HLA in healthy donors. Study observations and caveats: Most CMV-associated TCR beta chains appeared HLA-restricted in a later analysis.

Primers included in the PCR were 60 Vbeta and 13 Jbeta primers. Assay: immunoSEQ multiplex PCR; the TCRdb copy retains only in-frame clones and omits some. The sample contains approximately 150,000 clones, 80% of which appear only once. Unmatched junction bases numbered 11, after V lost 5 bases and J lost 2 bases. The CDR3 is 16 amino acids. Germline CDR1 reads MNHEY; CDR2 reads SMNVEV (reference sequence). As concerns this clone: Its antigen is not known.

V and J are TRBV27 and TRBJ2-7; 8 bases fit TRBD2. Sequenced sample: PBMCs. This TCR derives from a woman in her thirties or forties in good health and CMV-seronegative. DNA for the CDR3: TGTGCCAGCAGTCCCCGGGCTAGCGGGCCCACCTACGAGCAGTACTTC. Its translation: CASSPRASGPTYEQYF.